This T cell receptor beta chain came from a study of blood T cell repertoires in COVID-19. CDR3 length: 15 residues. The germline CDR1 and CDR2 sequences are LGHNA and YNFKEQ. The V segment lost 5 bases and the J segment 5 bases; nucleotides outside the gene matches: 9. Clones were read by immunoSEQ multiplex PCR, and TCRdb kept only the in-frame ones, dropping some. This table has approximately 210,000 clones, approximately 81% appearing once. The genes are TRBV4-2 and TRBJ1-1, with TRBD1 matching over 9 bases. The sample comprised peripheral blood. The clonotype comes from a woman of 80 years or more with COVID-19, enrolled during active disease. The CDR3 sequence: CASSRPGTGMTEAFF. In DNA, the CDR3 is TGTGCCAGCAGCAGGCCCGGGACAGGGATGACTGAAGCTTTCTTT.